A selection of T cell receptor beta chains follows, all from one sample in a study of T cells in Graves' hyperthyroidism and ophthalmopathy. TCRdb independently ran MiXCR on the multiplex PCR reads; one entry per CDR3 protein. There are 650,000 to 800,000 distinct CDR3 sequences in the sample; 45% occur only once, and about 7.7% lies in the top ten. Sequenced: peripheral blood or thyroid tissue (not recorded which). The source is an adult man with Graves' disease, either hyperthyroidism or ophthalmopathy (not recorded which). The CDR3 runs from the conserved cysteine through the conserved F or W. The D gene is left open where the match is weak. Clone size, where shown, is once, few, many, or a class for clones that have expanded.

d_gene,v_gene,abundance,j_gene,len,CDR3nt,CDR3aa
TRBD1,TRBV24-1,NA,TRBJ1-1,16,TGTGCCACCAGTGACAAGGGACAGGGGGGGAACACTGAAGCTTTCTTT,CATSDKGQGGNTEAFF
TRBD1,TRBV2,NA,TRBJ1-6,14,TGTGCCAGCTGCCCGGGACAGGGGAATTCACCCCTCCACTTT,CASCPGQGNSPLHF
NA,TRBV10-3,many,TRBJ2-7,13,TGTGCCGCCCAGACCGACTCCACCTACGAGCAGTACTTC,CAAQTDSTYEQYF
NA,TRBV6-6,NA,TRBJ2-7,11,TGTGCCAGCAGTGAATTGAACGAGCAGTACTTC,CASSELNEQYF
NA,TRBV9,many,TRBJ1-6,15,TGTGCCAGCAGCCCTATGGACAGTAATAATTCACCCCTCCACTTT,CASSPMDSNNSPLHF
NA,TRBV10-3,NA,TRBJ2-7,13,TGTGCCAGCAGTTACCGGACCACCTACGAGCAGTACTTC,CASSYRTTYEQYF
TRBD1,TRBV19,NA,TRBJ1-5,14,TGTGCCAGTTTCACTGGGGACAGGGTTCAGCCCCAGCATTTT,CASFTGDRVQPQHF
TRBD1,TRBV20-1,NA,TRBJ2-7,14,TGCAGTGCTAGGGAATCGGGACAGGGGCACGAGCAGTACTTC,CSARESGQGHEQYF
TRBD1,TRBV20-1,NA,TRBJ1-2,13,TGCAGTGCTTTGACAGGGGAAAACTATGGCTACACCTTC,CSALTGENYGYTF
TRBD1,TRBV7-6,many,TRBJ1-2,14,TGTGCCAGCAGCCCGGACAGGGACTTTGGAGGCTACACCTTC,CASSPDRDFGGYTF
NA,TRBV29-1,NA,TRBJ2-7,16,TGCAGCTTTGGACAGGGGGCTAGCGGGAGTATCAACGAGCAGTACTTC,CSFGQGASGSINEQYF
NA,TRBV29-1,many,TRBJ1-3,14,TGCAGCGTTGATTTCAGGGGCTCTGGAAACACCATATATTTT,CSVDFRGSGNTIYF
NA,TRBV12-3/TRBV12-4,NA,TRBJ1-2,12,TGTGCCAGCAGAGCGGCAGGGGATGGCTACACCTTC,CASRAAGDGYTF
TRBD1,TRBV2,many,TRBJ1-5,15,TGTGCCAGCAGAGCCGCCGGGACAGGCAATCAGCCCCAGCATTTT,CASRAAGTGNQPQHF
NA,TRBV7-2,once,TRBJ1-2,13,TGTGCCAGCAGCCTCCGGGGGGGGCAGGGCTACACCTTC,CASSLRGGQGYTF
NA,TRBV7-8,many,TRBJ1-6,15,TGTGCCAGCAGCTTAGCCCCAAAGGGACTGACACCCCTCCACTTT,CASSLAPKGLTPLHF
TRBD2,TRBV20-1,few,TRBJ2-5,15,TGCAGTGCTATAAGACTAGCGGGGCCCCAAGAGACCCAGTACTTC,CSAIRLAGPQETQYF
NA,TRBV10-3,NA,TRBJ1-2,15,TGTGCCATCAGTGAGGGCAGGGGAGCTAACTATGGCTACACCTTC,CAISEGRGANYGYTF
NA,TRBV19,NA,TRBJ1-5,17,TGTGCCAGTAGATCACCACGACAGGCGGGGAGCAATCGGCCCCAGCATTTT,CASRSPRQAGSNRPQHF
NA,TRBV20-1,many,TRBJ1-5,11,TGCAGTGCCAGGACGGTCTCGACCCAGCATTTT,CSARTVSTQHF
NA,TRBV7-6,NA,TRBJ2-7,17,TGTGCCAGCAGCCCTCCCTTTAGGGCGGGAACCCCCTACGAGCAGTACTTC,CASSPPFRAGTPYEQYF
NA,TRBV25-1,NA,TRBJ2-2,13,TGTGCCAGCAGCGTAGCTAGGGACGGGGAGCTGTTTTTT,CASSVARDGELFF
NA,TRBV7-9,NA,TRBJ1-1,15,TGTGCCAGCAGCTTAGCGGTCGGGGGTGGTACTGAAGCTTTCTTT,CASSLAVGGGTEAFF
NA,TRBV29-1,many,TRBJ2-5,12,TGCAGCGTTGCTCGGGGGCCCGAGACCCAGTACTTC,CSVARGPETQYF
TRBD2,TRBV19,NA,TRBJ2-2,18,TGTGCCAGTAGTATAGCTAGCGGGTGGTCCGCGAACACCGGGGAGCTGTTTTTT,CASSIASGWSANTGELFF
NA,TRBV6-1,NA,TRBJ1-1,12,TGTGCCAGCAGTGACTACAGGAGACAAGCTTTCTTT,CASSDYRRQAFF
NA,TRBV7-9,few,TRBJ1-1,15,TGTGCCAGCAGGGGAAACGAGGGGGGGAACACTGAAGCTTTCTTT,CASRGNEGGNTEAFF
NA,TRBV20-1,NA,TRBJ2-7,15,TGCAGTGCTAGAGGGGACCTAATTTCTCCTTACGAGCAGTACTTC,CSARGDLISPYEQYF
NA,TRBV7-2,NA,TRBJ1-2,15,TGTGCCAGCAGCTTAGTCGAGGGGCGCAGCTATGGCTGCAGCTTC,CASSLVEGRSYGCSF
NA,TRBV7-6,NA,TRBJ1-4,16,TGTGCCAGCAGCCAAGGACAACCGGGCCCTAATGAAAAACTGTTTTTT,CASSQGQPGPNEKLFF
NA,TRBV12-3/TRBV12-4,NA,TRBJ1-3,15,TGTGCCAGCAGTTACTCGGCGGACGGTGGAAACACCATATATTTT,CASSYSADGGNTIYF
NA,TRBV7-9,many,TRBJ2-5,15,TGTGCCAGCAGCCAAGACAGAGTAGAAGAGGAGACCCAGTACTTC,CASSQDRVEEETQYF
TRBD1,TRBV2,few,TRBJ1-2,15,TGTGCCAGCAGTGACGACGGACAGGGGGCGCCTGGCCACACCTTC,CASSDDGQGAPGHTF
NA,TRBV6-5,few,TRBJ2-7,13,TGTGCCAGCAGTTACTCGACAGCCTACGAGCAGTACTTC,CASSYSTAYEQYF
NA,TRBV15,many,TRBJ1-3,14,TGTGCCACCAGCAGAGGAGGGACTGGAAACACCATATATTTT,CATSRGGTGNTIYF
NA,TRBV2,NA,TRBJ1-5,12,TGTGCCAGCAGTGAGAGAGATCAGCCCCAGCATTTT,CASSERDQPQHF
TRBD2,TRBV9,NA,TRBJ2-2,15,TGTGCCAGCAGCGAGACTAGCGGGGGCACCGGGGAGCTGTTTTTT,CASSETSGGTGELFF
TRBD1,TRBV19,NA,TRBJ2-6,17,TGTGCCAGTCGAAAACAGGGGGCCGGCTCTGGGGCCAACGTCCTGACTTTC,CASRKQGAGSGANVLTF
NA,TRBV5-1,once,TRBJ1-3,16,TGCGCCAGCAGCTTGGGACCAATCGAGTCAGGAAACACCATATATTTT,CASSLGPIESGNTIYF
NA,TRBV7-9,NA,TRBJ1-6,11,TGTGCCAGCAGATGGACTCCACCCCTCCACTTT,CASRWTPPLHF
TRBD2,TRBV15,once,TRBJ2-5,14,TGTGCTGGACTAGCGGGAGGAAGGCAAGAGACCCAGTACTTC,CAGLAGGRQETQYF
NA,TRBV24-1,NA,TRBJ2-5,18,TGTGCCACCAGTGATTTGGGGGACGGTGGTGGTTCCGAAGAGACCCAGTACTTC,CATSDLGDGGGSEETQYF
TRBD2,TRBV7-3,NA,TRBJ2-7,14,TGTGCCATCGGCAGGACTAGCGGGGGCTACGAGCAGTACTTC,CAIGRTSGGYEQYF
NA,TRBV6-1,NA,TRBJ2-7,14,TGTGCCATCACCCAGGGCCGAGGGGCCTACGAGCAGTACTTC,CAITQGRGAYEQYF
NA,TRBV6-5,many,TRBJ1-1,14,TGTGCCAGCAGTGCGTCAGGGCTGGACACTGAAGCTTTCTTT,CASSASGLDTEAFF
NA,TRBV5-1,NA,TRBJ1-5,16,TGCGCCAGCAGCCCGGCTGGGTTGAAGCGGGGTCAGCCCCAGCATTTT,CASSPAGLKRGQPQHF
TRBD1,TRBV24-1,NA,TRBJ1-5,18,TGTGCCACCAGTGACTCCACCCCCGGGACAGGGCACAATCAGCCCCAGCATTTT,CATSDSTPGTGHNQPQHF
TRBD1,TRBV7-9,many,TRBJ2-7,16,TGTGCCAGCAGCCCGCGACCGGGACAGGGTGTCTACGAGCAGTACTTC,CASSPRPGQGVYEQYF
TRBD1,TRBV6-1,NA,TRBJ1-4,16,TGTGCCAGCAGTGGGACCCTCAGGGGGCGCGGTGAAAAACTGTTTTTT,CASSGTLRGRGEKLFF
TRBD1,TRBV7-9,few,TRBJ1-1,17,TGTGCCAGCAGCTTATTGCAGGGGGATTCTAGGAACACTGAAGCTTTCTTT,CASSLLQGDSRNTEAFF
NA,TRBV6-6,NA,TRBJ1-5,15,TGTGCCAGCAGTGAAGAGAGGGGGGTTACTCAGCCCCAGCATTTT,CASSEERGVTQPQHF
NA,TRBV5-1,NA,TRBJ2-5,16,TGCGCCAGCAGCCCTGGGTGGGGGACACCCATAGAGACCCAGTACTTC,CASSPGWGTPIETQYF
NA,TRBV7-8,NA,TRBJ1-1,14,TGTGCCAGCAGCGGGAACACAATGAACACTGAAGCTTTCTTT,CASSGNTMNTEAFF
NA,TRBV19,many,TRBJ1-6,16,TGTGCCAGTAGTGGTCGTCGAGGGACGGCGAATTCACCCCTCCACTTT,CASSGRRGTANSPLHF
TRBD1,TRBV19,few,TRBJ2-2,16,TGTGCCAGTAGACCAAAGACAGGGGCGAACACCGGGGAGCTGTTTTTT,CASRPKTGANTGELFF
TRBD2,TRBV25-1,NA,TRBJ2-7,18,TGTGCCAGCAGTGACCCCTGGCTAGCGGGGGGCCGTTCCTACGAGCAGTACTTC,CASSDPWLAGGRSYEQYF